This entry lists 15 T cell receptor beta chains sequenced from one sample in a study of blood T cells in healthy people across ages. Alongside a J-beta primer mix, a sample-barcoded 5' primer served in a second PCR lasting about 7 to 12 cycles. TCRdb reanalysed the 5' RACE reads using MiXCR and keeps one entry per CDR3 protein. Altogether approximately 1,100,000 distinct CDR3 sequences are present, 45% being singletons, with the ten largest covering under 20%. Sequencing was carried out using blood. These receptors all come from a woman aged 55 to 70 in good health.

In its sample, this clonotype was seen a few times. The chain is built from TRBV20-1 and TRBJ2-1; D not certain. The V end lost 3 bases, the J end lost 4 bases, and 10 bases lay between the germline ends. Per the germline V gene, CDR1 is DFQATT and CDR2 is SNEGSKA (reference sequence). CDR3 size: 13 residues. The CDR3 region has the DNA TGCAGTGCTAGGGAAAGCAGTTACAATGAGCAGTTCTTC. As protein: CSARESSYNEQFF.

This clonotype showed up just a few times. The V call is TRBV6-5, the J call TRBJ2-4; TRBD1 or TRBD2 may be the D gene (5 bases each). The CDR3 covers 13 residues. Trimming stripped 1 base from V and 13 bases from J, with 14 bases between. Germline lookup yields CDR1 MNHEY and CDR2 SVGAGI. The CDR3 spells CASSYLGLGEQYF. The CDR3 DNA reads as TGTGCCAGCAGTTACTTGGGTTTGGGGGAACAGTACTTC.

Points on this clonotype: Germline and junction disagree at one end, which may indicate a read error. The V call is TRBV5-1, the J call TRBJ2-7; TRBD2 matches at 8 bases. Germline V gene data show CDR1 as SGHRS and CDR2 as YFSETQ. The CDR3 has 14 amino acids. In DNA, the CDR3 is TGCGCCAGCAGCTTAAGCGGGAGCTCCGACGAGCAGTACTTC. It specifies CASSLSGSSDEQYF. Based on the CDR3 plus reference TRBV5-1 and TRBJ2-7, the full variable domain is KAGVTQTPRYLIKTRGQQVTLSCSPISGHRSVSWYQQTPGQGLQFLFEYFSETQRNKGNFPGRFSGRQFSNSRSEMNVSTLELGDSALYLCASSLSGSSDEQYFGPGTRLTVT.

This clonotype was counted only a few times. The chain links TRBV9 to TRBJ2-3, with 7 bases aligning to TRBD2. CDR3 length: 17 amino acids. Germline CDR1 SGDLS, CDR2 YYNGEE. V gave up 0 bases and J gave up 3 bases; unmatched junction bases: 10. The CDR3 DNA reads as TGTGCCAGCAGCGTAGGGGAAGCGGGAATTGGAACAGATACGCAGTATTTT. This encodes CASSVGEAGIGTDTQYF.

This clonotype was observed a handful of times. The chain couples TRBV27 to TRBJ1-1, with no clear D. V lost 3 bases, J lost 5 bases, and 13 bases lay in between. Germline loops: CDR1 MNHEY, CDR2 SMNVEV (reference sequence). The length of the CDR3 is 14 residues. The CDR3 spells CASSFRTGGTEAFF. The CDR3 DNA reads TGTGCCAGCAGTTTCCGGACGGGAGGGACTGAAGCTTTCTTT.

The J gene is TRBJ1-1, the V gene TRBV28, with TRBD1 identical over 7 bases. There are 19 residues in the CDR3. V was pared by 3 bases and J by 0 bases, with 16 bases of the junction left unmatched. The germline V gene encodes CDR1 MDHEN and CDR2 SYDVKM. The CDR3 loop reads CASSFRGQPSFNMNTEAFF. CDR3 in DNA: TGTGCCAGCAGTTTTAGGGGACAGCCCTCATTTAACATGAACACTGAAGCTTTCTTT.

The gene calls are TRBV20-1 and TRBJ2-7, with TRBD2 matching over 7 bases. Looked up from germline, CDR1 is DFQATT and CDR2 is SNEGSKA (reference sequence). The V segment lost 5 bases and the J segment 2 bases; nucleotides outside the gene matches: 6. The length of the CDR3 is 13 residues. CDR3 amino acids: CSAYGGRAYEQYF. CDR3 nucleotide sequence: TGCAGTGCTTATGGGGGGAGGGCCTACGAGCAGTACTTC.

The J gene is TRBJ2-6, the V gene TRBV5-6, with 14 nucleotides matching TRBD2. V was pared by 4 bases and J by 4 bases, with 10 bases of the junction left unmatched. This CDR3 contains 19 residues. Per germline, CDR1 SGHDT and CDR2 YYEEEE. CDR3 in amino acids: CASSPGLAGGFVGANVLTF. The CDR3 region has the DNA TGTGCCAGCAGCCCTGGACTAGCGGGAGGTTTTGTCGGGGCCAACGTCCTGACTTTC.

The chain carries TRBV7-9 and TRBJ2-5; D is perhaps TRBD1 or TRBD2 (5 bases each). This CDR3 region has 14 residues. Trimming took off 4 bases at V and 13 bases at J, with 22 bases between the two ends. Per the germline V gene, CDR1 is SEHNR and CDR2 is FQNEAQ (reference sequence). CDR3 sequence reads: CASSSFEGDPLLYF. The CDR3 nucleotides read TGTGCCAGCAGCTCCTTCGAAGGGGACCCCCTTCTGTACTTC.

The V gene is TRBV25-1, the J gene TRBJ2-5; 10 bases match TRBD2. The CDR3 is 13 residues long. The ends lost 3 bases at V and 11 bases at J; junction bases unmatched: 6. The germline V gene encodes CDR1 MGHDK and CDR2 SYGVNS. The CDR3 here is CASSDGLAAWQYF. The CDR3 DNA follows: TGTGCCAGCAGTGACGGACTAGCGGCTTGGCAGTACTTC.

The rearrangement joins TRBV5-1 to TRBJ2-5; 9 positions match TRBD2. Germline values: CDR1 SGHRS, CDR2 YFSETQ. Trimming cost V 0 bases and J 1 base; bases outside gene matches: 4. The CDR3 is 16 amino acids. The CDR3 spells CASSLEPTSGQETQYF. The CDR3, as DNA: TGCGCCAGCAGCTTGGAACCGACTAGCGGCCAAGAGACCCAGTACTTC.

The chain links TRBV7-2 to TRBJ2-3, with 11 bases lining up with TRBD2. There are 15 residues in the CDR3. Losses at the gene ends were 6 bases for V and 2 bases for J; bases not matched to a gene: 4. Germline V gene data show CDR1 as SGHTA and CDR2 as FQGNSA. CDR3 amino acids: CASSRLAGLTDTQYF. Written as DNA, the CDR3 is TGTGCCAGCAGTCGACTAGCGGGGCTCACAGATACGCAGTATTTT.

The rearrangement links TRBV2 to TRBJ1-2; D is uncertain. The germline gives CDR1 SNHLY, CDR2 FYNNEI. The CDR3 sequence is 14 residues long. V dropped 0 bases and J dropped 8 bases, with 13 bases sitting between them. CDR3 residues: CASSEASVRSGYTF. In DNA, the CDR3 is TGTGCCAGCAGTGAAGCCTCAGTGAGGAGCGGCTACACCTTC.

The V and J genes are TRBV5-1 and TRBJ2-5; TRBD2 aligns across 11 bases. V lost 5 bases and J lost 3; bases outside the gene matches: 6. The V gene's germline CDR1 is SGHRS and CDR2 YFSETQ. This CDR3 is 15 amino acids long. CDR3 residues: CASRDATSGEETQYF. CDR3 nucleotides: TGCGCCAGCAGAGATGCGACTAGCGGGGAAGAGACCCAGTACTTC.

The rearrangement links TRBV27 to TRBJ2-2; TRBD1 matches at 8 bases. The V gene's germline CDR1 is MNHEY and CDR2 SMNVEV (reference sequence). V lost 4 bases, J lost 0 bases, and 7 bases stayed unmatched. CDR3 length equals 17 residues. The chain's CDR3 is CASSWGRQGPNTGELFF. The CDR3 DNA reads TGTGCCAGCAGTTGGGGGCGACAGGGGCCGAACACCGGGGAGCTGTTTTTT.